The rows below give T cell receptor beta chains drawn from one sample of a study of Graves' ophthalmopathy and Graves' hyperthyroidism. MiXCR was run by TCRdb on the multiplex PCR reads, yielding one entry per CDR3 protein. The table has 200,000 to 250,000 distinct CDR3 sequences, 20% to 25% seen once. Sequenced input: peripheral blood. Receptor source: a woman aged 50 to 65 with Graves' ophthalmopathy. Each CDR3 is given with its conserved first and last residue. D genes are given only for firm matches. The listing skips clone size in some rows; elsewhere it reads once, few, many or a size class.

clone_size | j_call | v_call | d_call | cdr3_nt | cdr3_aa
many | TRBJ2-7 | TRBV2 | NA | TGTGCCACGAGCATGGGGGCGCGGTACGAGCAGTACTTC | CATSMGARYEQYF
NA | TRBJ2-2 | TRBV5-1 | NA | TGCGCCAGCAGCGCGGGACACTCGAACACCGGGGAGCTGTTTTTT | CASSAGHSNTGELFF
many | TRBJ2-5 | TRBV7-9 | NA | TGTGCCAGCAGTTTAGGGATCGAGACCCAGTACTTC | CASSLGIETQYF
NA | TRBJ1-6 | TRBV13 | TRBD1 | TGTGCCAGCAGCATATGGACAGGGCATTCACCCCTCCACTTT | CASSIWTGHSPLHF
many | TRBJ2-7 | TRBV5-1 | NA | TGTGCCAGCAGATCCAACTACGAGCAGTACTTC | CASRSNYEQYF
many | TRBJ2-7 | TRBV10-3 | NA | TGTGCCAGCAGTGAGTCTACGGGACTGATCTCCTACGAGCAGTACTTC | CASSESTGLISYEQYF
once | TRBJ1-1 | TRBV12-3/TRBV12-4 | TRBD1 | TGTGCCAGCAGTTCCCACGACAGGGAGAACACTGAAGCTTTCTTT | CASSSHDRENTEAFF
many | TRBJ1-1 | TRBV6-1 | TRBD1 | TGTGCCAGCAGTAAAGCAGGGGGGGGGATGGGGTCTGAAGCTTTCTTT | CASSKAGGGMGSEAFF
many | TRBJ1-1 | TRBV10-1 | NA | TGCGCCAGCAGTGAGTCGGGGGGGCTCGACACTGAAGCTTTCTTT | CASSESGGLDTEAFF
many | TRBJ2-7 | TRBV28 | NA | TGTGCCAGCAGTTTTTTAGATAACTACTACGAGCAGTACTTC | CASSFLDNYYEQYF
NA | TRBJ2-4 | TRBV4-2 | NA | TGTGCCAGCAGCCAAGAATCGGCCAGGGTAATAGCCAAAAACATTCAGTACTTC | CASSQESARVIAKNIQYF
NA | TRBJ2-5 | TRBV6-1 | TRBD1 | TGTGCCAGCAGTGAGGCGGGACAGGGGTTGGGTGAGACCCAGTACTTC | CASSEAGQGLGETQYF
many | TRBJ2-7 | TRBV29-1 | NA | TGCAGCGTACCAGACAGTTACTTTGGGCAGTACTTC | CSVPDSYFGQYF
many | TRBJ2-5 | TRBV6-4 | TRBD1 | TGTGCCAGCAGTCCCACCCGCGGGACAGGGGCCCGCCCGCGCGGACAAGAGACCCAGTACTTC | CASSPTRGTGARPRGQETQYF
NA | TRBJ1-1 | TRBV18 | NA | TGTGCCAGCTCACCAAGAGGGAAGACTGAAGCTTTCTTT | CASSPRGKTEAFF
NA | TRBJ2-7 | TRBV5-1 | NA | TGCGCCAGCAGCGCCCCCGGGACCGCTGCTGGCGAGCAGTACTTC | CASSAPGTAAGEQYF
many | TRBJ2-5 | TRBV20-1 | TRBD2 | TGCAGTGTGTGGCCCACCCCGGGACTAGCGAAAGAGACCCAGTACTTC | CSVWPTPGLAKETQYF
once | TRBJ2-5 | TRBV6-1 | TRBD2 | TGTGCCAGCATAGAACCATTTAGCGGGAGTTGGGAGACCCAGTACTTC | CASIEPFSGSWETQYF
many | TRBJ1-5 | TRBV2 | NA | TGTGCCAGCAGTGCGGGTAGGGGGTATCAGCCCCAGCATTTT | CASSAGRGYQPQHF
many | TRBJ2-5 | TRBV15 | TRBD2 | TGTGCCACCAGCAGGGAGACGGACGGACGGACTAGCGGGAGAGAGACCCAGTACTTC | CATSRETDGRTSGRETQYF
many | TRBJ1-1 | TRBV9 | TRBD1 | TGTGCCAGCAGCGCAGGGACAGGGCTCGCCACTGAAGCTTTCTTT | CASSAGTGLATEAFF
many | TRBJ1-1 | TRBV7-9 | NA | TGTGCCAGCAGCTTAGGGGGGCTCACTGAAGCTTTCTTT | CASSLGGLTEAFF
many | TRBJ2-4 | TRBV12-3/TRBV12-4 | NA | TGTGCCAGCAGAGAAGGGTTTCGGATGTCCAAAAACATTCAGTACTTC | CASREGFRMSKNIQYF
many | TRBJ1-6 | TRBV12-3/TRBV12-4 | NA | TGTGCCAGCAGTTTTGGGGGTAATAATTCACCCCTCCACTTT | CASSFGGNNSPLHF
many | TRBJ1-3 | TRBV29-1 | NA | TGCAGGGACACGAGGTTCCACTCTGGAAACACCATATATTTT | CRDTRFHSGNTIYF
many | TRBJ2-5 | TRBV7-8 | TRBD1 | TGTGCCAGCAGCCCAGGGGACAGAACGCCCCTTCAATGGGAGACCCAGTACTTC | CASSPGDRTPLQWETQYF
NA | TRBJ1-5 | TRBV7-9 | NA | TGTGCCAGCAGCTTTGTTGGGGGCGCAAGGCAGCCCCAGCATTTT | CASSFVGGARQPQHF
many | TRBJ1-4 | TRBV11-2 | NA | TGTGCCAGCAGCTTTGGGGGACGGGTTCGTAATGAAAAACTGTTTTTT | CASSFGGRVRNEKLFF
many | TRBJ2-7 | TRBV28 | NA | TGTGCCAGCAGACAGACGGGCCCCCTCTACGAGCAGTACTTC | CASRQTGPLYEQYF
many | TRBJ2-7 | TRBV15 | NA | TGTGCCACCAGCCAAAGGGGCGAGCAGTACTTC | CATSQRGEQYF
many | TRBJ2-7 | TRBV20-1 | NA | TGCAGTGCTAGTCGGGCAGGCCAGATCTACGAGCAGTACTTC | CSASRAGQIYEQYF
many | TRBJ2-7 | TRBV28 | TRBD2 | TGTGCCAGCAGTTTAGCCTCCTTCAGCGGGGTATACGAGCAGTACTTC | CASSLASFSGVYEQYF
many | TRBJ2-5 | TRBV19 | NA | TGTGCCACCTCCCTGAGCCGCCAAGAGACCCAGTACTTC | CATSLSRQETQYF
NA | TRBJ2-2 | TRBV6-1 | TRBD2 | TGTGCCAGCAGGGGACTAGCGGGACAAGCCGGGGAGCTGTTTTTT | CASRGLAGQAGELFF
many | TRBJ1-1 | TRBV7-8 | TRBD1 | TGTGCCAGCAGCATTTTTACAGGGGGTGGCACTGAAGCTTTCTTT | CASSIFTGGGTEAFF
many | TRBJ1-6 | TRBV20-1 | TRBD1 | TGCAGTGCTAGAGATCTAAACGTCCGGGACAGCCTAAACTTTAATTCACCCCTCCACTTT | CSARDLNVRDSLNFNSPLHF
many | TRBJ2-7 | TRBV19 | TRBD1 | TGTGCCAGTAGTAAAAAGACAGGGACACCCTACGAGCAGTACTTC | CASSKKTGTPYEQYF
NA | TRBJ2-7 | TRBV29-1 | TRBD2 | TGCAGCGTTGATAGCGGGGAATCCTACGAGCAGTACTTC | CSVDSGESYEQYF
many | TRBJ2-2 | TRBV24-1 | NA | TGTGCCACCAGTGATTTCACCAGGGGCCAGCTGTTTTTT | CATSDFTRGQLFF
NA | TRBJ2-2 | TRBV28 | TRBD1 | TGTGCCAGCAGTTCCTGGGACAGGTCCGGGGAGCTGTTTTTT | CASSSWDRSGELFF
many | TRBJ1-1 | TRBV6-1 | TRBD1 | TGTGCCAGCAAACAGGGGGCTTACACTGAAGCTTTCTTT | CASKQGAYTEAFF
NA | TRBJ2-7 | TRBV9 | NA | TGTGCCAGCAGCTTCAGGGCGTCGGGCGAGCAGTACTTC | CASSFRASGEQYF
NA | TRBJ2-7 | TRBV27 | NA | TGTGCCAGCAGTTTAAAATTGGGGCAATACGAGCAGTACTTC | CASSLKLGQYEQYF
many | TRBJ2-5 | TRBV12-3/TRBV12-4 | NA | TGTGCCAGCAGTCCGACTAGGGCGGAGACCCAGTACTTC | CASSPTRAETQYF
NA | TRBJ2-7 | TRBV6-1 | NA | TGTGCCAGCAGTGAAGTAAAACAGCTAGGGGAGCAGTACTTC | CASSEVKQLGEQYF
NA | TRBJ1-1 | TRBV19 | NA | TGTGCCAGTAGGGTCGGGGCTGTGAACACTGAAGCTTTCTTT | CASRVGAVNTEAFF
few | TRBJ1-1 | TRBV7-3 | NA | TGTGCCAGCAGCTTAGATGTCGCCATGAACACTGAAGCTTTCTTT | CASSLDVAMNTEAFF
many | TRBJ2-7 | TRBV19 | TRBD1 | TGTGCCAGTAGTACCCAGGACAGGGGCTCCTACGAGCAGTACTTC | CASSTQDRGSYEQYF
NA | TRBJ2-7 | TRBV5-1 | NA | TGCGCCAGCAGCTCCGCAGTACCCTACGAGCAGTACTTC | CASSSAVPYEQYF